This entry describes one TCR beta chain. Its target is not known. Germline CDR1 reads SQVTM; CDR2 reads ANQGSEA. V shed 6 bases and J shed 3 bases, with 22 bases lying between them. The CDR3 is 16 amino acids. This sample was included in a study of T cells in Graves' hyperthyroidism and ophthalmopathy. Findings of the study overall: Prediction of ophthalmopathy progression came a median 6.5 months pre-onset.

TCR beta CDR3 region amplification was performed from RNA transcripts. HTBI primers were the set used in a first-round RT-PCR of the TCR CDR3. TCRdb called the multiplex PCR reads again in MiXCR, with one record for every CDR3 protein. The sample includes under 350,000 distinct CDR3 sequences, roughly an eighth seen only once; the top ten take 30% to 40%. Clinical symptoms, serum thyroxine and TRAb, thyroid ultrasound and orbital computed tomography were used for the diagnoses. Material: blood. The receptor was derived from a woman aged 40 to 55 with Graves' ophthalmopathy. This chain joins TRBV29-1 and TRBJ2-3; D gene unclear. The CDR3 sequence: CSVLGAGPERTDTQYF. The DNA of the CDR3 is TGCAGCGTCCTTGGTGCTGGGCCGGAGAGGACAGATACGCAGTATTTT.